The rows below give T cell receptor beta chains drawn from one sample of a study of T cell repertoires in cytomegalovirus infection. TCRdb re-called the reads with MiXCR, one entry per CDR3 protein. This table has some 180,000 distinct CDR3 sequences, approximately 19% appearing once. Sequenced: PBMCs. These receptors originate from a human donor in good health (CMV status not recorded). Some clones in this sample may be carry-over from other donors' samples. Both conserved end residues are part of each CDR3. A D gene is named only where the DNA matches it firmly. Size is stated for part of the rows, as once, few or many counts, or as a class when the clone is expanded.

CDR3 protein: CASSESGKNEAFF; CDR3 DNA: TGTGCCAGCAGCGAATCAGGGAAGAATGAAGCTTTCTTT; J gene: TRBJ1-1; V gene: TRBV9; D gene: .; clone size: few
CDR3 protein: CASSSVRISSSGANVLTF; CDR3 DNA: TGTGCCAGCAGCTCCGTCCGGATCTCAAGCTCTGGGGCCAACGTCCTGACTTTC; J gene: TRBJ2-6; V gene: TRBV7-2; D gene: .; clone size: few
CDR3 protein: CASSLVLGVNTEAFF; CDR3 DNA: TGTGCCAGCAGCTTAGTCCTTGGTGTGAACACTGAAGCTTTCTTT; J gene: TRBJ1-1; V gene: TRBV11-3; D gene: .; clone size: .
CDR3 protein: CASSLSLANTGELFF; CDR3 DNA: TGTGCCAGCAGCCTCAGTCTAGCGAACACCGGGGAGCTGTTTTTT; J gene: TRBJ2-2; V gene: TRBV7-3; D gene: .; clone size: once
CDR3 protein: CASSLAGLATYNEQFF; CDR3 DNA: TGCGCCAGCAGCTTGGCCGGACTAGCGACGTACAATGAGCAGTTCTTC; J gene: TRBJ2-1; V gene: TRBV5-1; D gene: TRBD2; clone size: few
CDR3 protein: CASSELAGGSGELFF; CDR3 DNA: TGTGCCAGCAGTGAACTAGCGGGAGGTTCCGGGGAGCTGTTTTTT; J gene: TRBJ2-2; V gene: TRBV2; D gene: TRBD2; clone size: many
CDR3 protein: CASSPRQGSPTFEQFF; CDR3 DNA: TGTGCCAGCAGCCCCAGACAGGGCTCACCCACTTTTGAGCAGTTCTTC; J gene: TRBJ2-1; V gene: TRBV7-6; D gene: TRBD1; clone size: few
CDR3 protein: CASSPSGGHEQYF; CDR3 DNA: TGTGCCAGCAGCCCGTCAGGGGGCCACGAGCAGTACTTC; J gene: TRBJ2-7; V gene: TRBV27; D gene: TRBD1; clone size: many
CDR3 protein: CASSAGQRELFF; CDR3 DNA: TGTGCCAGCAGTGCGGGACAGCGGGAGCTGTTTTTT; J gene: TRBJ2-2; V gene: TRBV2; D gene: TRBD1; clone size: many
CDR3 protein: CASSRQGRNQPQHF; CDR3 DNA: TGTGCCAGCAGCAGACAGGGGCGAAATCAGCCCCAGCATTTT; J gene: TRBJ1-5; V gene: TRBV6-2/TRBV6-3; D gene: TRBD1; clone size: .
CDR3 protein: CASRPGTGGNQPQHF; CDR3 DNA: TGTGCCAGTAGACCAGGGACGGGGGGTAATCAGCCCCAGCATTTT; J gene: TRBJ1-5; V gene: TRBV19; D gene: .; clone size: few
CDR3 protein: CSVLTGVKYEQYF; CDR3 DNA: TGCAGCGTTCTAACGGGAGTAAAGTACGAGCAGTACTTC; J gene: TRBJ2-7; V gene: TRBV29-1; D gene: .; clone size: few
CDR3 protein: CASTLIHNEQFF; CDR3 DNA: TGTGCCAGCACCTTAATCCACAATGAGCAGTTCTTC; J gene: TRBJ2-1; V gene: TRBV5-6; D gene: .; clone size: few
CDR3 protein: CASSSMGAGEKLFF; CDR3 DNA: TGTGCCAGCAGCTCAATGGGCGCGGGTGAAAAACTGTTTTTT; J gene: TRBJ1-4; V gene: TRBV7-6; D gene: .; clone size: few
CDR3 protein: CASSLSQPGGEKLFF; CDR3 DNA: TGTGCCAGCAGCTTGAGTCAGCCCGGGGGTGAAAAACTGTTTTTT; J gene: TRBJ1-4; V gene: TRBV5-8; D gene: .; clone size: few
CDR3 protein: CAISRGLREEQFF; CDR3 DNA: TGTGCCATCAGTCGGGGACTTAGAGAGGAGCAGTTCTTC; J gene: TRBJ2-1; V gene: TRBV10-3; D gene: .; clone size: .
CDR3 protein: CASSIGRITDTQYF; CDR3 DNA: TGTGCCAGCAGCATCGGACGGATCACAGATACGCAGTATTTT; J gene: TRBJ2-3; V gene: TRBV7-3; D gene: .; clone size: .
CDR3 protein: CASSQERQGAYNEQFF; CDR3 DNA: TGCGCCAGCAGCCAAGAGCGACAGGGGGCTTACAATGAGCAGTTCTTC; J gene: TRBJ2-1; V gene: TRBV4-1; D gene: TRBD1; clone size: .
CDR3 protein: CASSLASWGFNEQFF; CDR3 DNA: TGTGCCAGCAGCTTAGCGAGTTGGGGATTCAATGAGCAGTTCTTC; J gene: TRBJ2-1; V gene: TRBV7-2; D gene: .; clone size: many
CDR3 protein: CATSRSRADTIYF; CDR3 DNA: TGTGCCACCAGCAGATCAAGAGCGGACACCATATATTTT; J gene: TRBJ1-3; V gene: TRBV15; D gene: .; clone size: .
CDR3 protein: CASGGAKNIQYF; CDR3 DNA: TGTGCCAGCGGGGGGGCCAAAAACATTCAGTACTTC; J gene: TRBJ2-4; V gene: TRBV28; D gene: .; clone size: .
CDR3 protein: CASSLPLKTGYTF; CDR3 DNA: TGTGCCAGCAGCTTACCTTTGAAGACTGGCTACACCTTC; J gene: TRBJ1-2; V gene: TRBV5-4; D gene: .; clone size: few
CDR3 protein: CASSPPGAPTDTQYF; CDR3 DNA: TGTGCCAGCAGCCCCCCGGGGGCCCCTACAGATACGCAGTATTTT; J gene: TRBJ2-3; V gene: TRBV9; D gene: .; clone size: .
CDR3 protein: CASRSGTGVDTEAFF; CDR3 DNA: TGTGCCAGCAGATCCGGGACAGGGGTTGACACTGAAGCTTTCTTT; J gene: TRBJ1-1; V gene: TRBV7-6; D gene: TRBD1; clone size: few
CDR3 protein: CASSPPSPRPGQGTYEQYF; CDR3 DNA: TGTGCCAGCAGCCCACCCAGCCCCAGACCGGGACAGGGCACCTACGAGCAGTACTTC; J gene: TRBJ2-7; V gene: TRBV7-2; D gene: TRBD1; clone size: many
CDR3 protein: CASSPGIGLDYEQYF; CDR3 DNA: TGTGCCAGTAGCCCAGGCATTGGCCTAGACTACGAGCAGTACTTC; J gene: TRBJ2-7; V gene: TRBV19; D gene: .; clone size: .
CDR3 protein: CASSLHLGHLSEAFF; CDR3 DNA: TGTGCCAGCAGCTTACACCTCGGGCATCTCTCTGAAGCTTTCTTT; J gene: TRBJ1-1; V gene: TRBV11-2; D gene: .; clone size: many
CDR3 protein: CASSIGRETQYF; CDR3 DNA: TGTGCCAGTAGTATCGGCCGGGAGACCCAGTACTTC; J gene: TRBJ2-5; V gene: TRBV19; D gene: .; clone size: few
CDR3 protein: CASSSWDRGNQPQHF; CDR3 DNA: TGTGCCAGTAGTTCCTGGGACAGGGGGAATCAGCCCCAGCATTTT; J gene: TRBJ1-5; V gene: TRBV19; D gene: TRBD1; clone size: few
CDR3 protein: CASSLVLDRGWSEQYF; CDR3 DNA: TGCGCCAGCAGCTTGGTCTTGGACAGGGGATGGAGCGAGCAGTACTTC; J gene: TRBJ2-7; V gene: TRBV5-1; D gene: TRBD1; clone size: .
CDR3 protein: CASSYRGPEAFF; CDR3 DNA: TGTGCCAGCAGTTACAGGGGCCCTGAAGCTTTCTTT; J gene: TRBJ1-1; V gene: TRBV6-1; D gene: TRBD1; clone size: .
CDR3 protein: CASGLYNSPLHF; CDR3 DNA: TGTGCCAGCGGACTCTATAATTCACCCCTCCACTTT; J gene: TRBJ1-6; V gene: TRBV2; D gene: .; clone size: once
CDR3 protein: CASSQEGRRANYGYTF; CDR3 DNA: TGTGCCAGCAGCCAGGAGGGGCGAAGAGCTAACTATGGCTACACCTTC; J gene: TRBJ1-2; V gene: TRBV11-3; D gene: .; clone size: many
CDR3 protein: CASKRLIPFSGANVLTF; CDR3 DNA: TGTGCCAGCAAAAGACTTATCCCCTTCTCTGGGGCCAACGTCCTGACTTTC; J gene: TRBJ2-6; V gene: TRBV28; D gene: .; clone size: few
CDR3 protein: CASTRRGGPYEQYF; CDR3 DNA: TGTGCCAGCACCCGGCGGGGGGGTCCCTACGAGCAGTACTTC; J gene: TRBJ2-7; V gene: TRBV28; D gene: TRBD2; clone size: few
CDR3 protein: CASSSPGGRAGELFF; CDR3 DNA: TGTGCCAGCAGCTCCCCCGGGGGTCGCGCCGGGGAGCTGTTTTTT; J gene: TRBJ2-2; V gene: TRBV7-9; D gene: .; clone size: many
CDR3 protein: CASRPAGEQYGYTF; CDR3 DNA: TGTGCCAGCAGACCCGCAGGGGAGCAATATGGCTACACCTTC; J gene: TRBJ1-2; V gene: TRBV6-6; D gene: .; clone size: .
CDR3 protein: CASSLGTAAYEQYF; CDR3 DNA: TGTGCCAGCAGCTTAGGGACAGCAGCCTACGAGCAGTACTTC; J gene: TRBJ2-7; V gene: TRBV7-6; D gene: .; clone size: many
CDR3 protein: CASSTTSGGDTQYF; CDR3 DNA: TGCGCCAGCAGCACGACTAGCGGGGGGGATACGCAGTATTTT; J gene: TRBJ2-3; V gene: TRBV5-1; D gene: TRBD2; clone size: many
CDR3 protein: CASSYDGEGVKPQHF; CDR3 DNA: TGTGCCAGCAGTTACGACGGGGAGGGGGTGAAGCCCCAGCATTTT; J gene: TRBJ1-5; V gene: TRBV6-2/TRBV6-3; D gene: .; clone size: once
CDR3 protein: CASTGGFYEQYF; CDR3 DNA: TGTGCCAGCACCGGTGGGTTTTACGAGCAGTACTTC; J gene: TRBJ2-7; V gene: TRBV28; D gene: .; clone size: .
CDR3 protein: CASTQGGGRNQPQHF; CDR3 DNA: TGTGCCAGTACCCAGGGGGGAGGGCGCAATCAGCCCCAGCATTTT; J gene: TRBJ1-5; V gene: TRBV19; D gene: TRBD1; clone size: few
CDR3 protein: CASSPEWSGYTF; CDR3 DNA: TGTGCCAGCAGCCCAGAGTGGTCAGGCTACACCTTC; J gene: TRBJ1-2; V gene: TRBV7-2; D gene: .; clone size: many
CDR3 protein: CASSPTGSLYNEQFF; CDR3 DNA: TGTGCCAGCAGCCCCACAGGGAGTCTTTACAATGAGCAGTTCTTC; J gene: TRBJ2-1; V gene: TRBV7-3; D gene: .; clone size: many
CDR3 protein: CASSSPGGPRYNEQFF; CDR3 DNA: TGTGCCAGCAGTTCACCTGGGGGGCCGAGATACAATGAGCAGTTCTTC; J gene: TRBJ2-1; V gene: TRBV7-9; D gene: .; clone size: many
CDR3 protein: CASNPSLNTEAFF; CDR3 DNA: TGTGCCAGTAACCCCAGTCTGAACACTGAAGCTTTCTTT; J gene: TRBJ1-1; V gene: TRBV19; D gene: .; clone size: .
CDR3 protein: CASSLTWGEKLFF; CDR3 DNA: TGTGCCAGCAGTTTAACCTGGGGGGAAAAACTGTTTTTT; J gene: TRBJ1-4; V gene: TRBV27; D gene: .; clone size: .
CDR3 protein: CSAPGWGGIGNTEAFF; CDR3 DNA: TGCAGTGCCCCGGGGTGGGGTGGGATAGGGAACACTGAAGCTTTCTTT; J gene: TRBJ1-1; V gene: TRBV20-1; D gene: .; clone size: .
CDR3 protein: CASSPRMGSLHF; CDR3 DNA: TGTGCCAGCAGTCCTCGGATGGGGTCCCTCCACTTT; J gene: TRBJ1-6; V gene: TRBV12-3/TRBV12-4; D gene: .; clone size: .
CDR3 protein: CASSYTGGELFF; CDR3 DNA: TGTGCCAGCAGTTACACTGGGGGGGAGCTGTTTTTT; J gene: TRBJ2-2; V gene: TRBV6-2/TRBV6-3; D gene: .; clone size: .
CDR3 protein: CASSSEQGSSYGYTF; CDR3 DNA: TGTGCCAGTAGTTCGGAACAGGGGTCCAGCTATGGCTACACCTTC; J gene: TRBJ1-2; V gene: TRBV19; D gene: TRBD1; clone size: .
CDR3 protein: CASRPTGGVLSEQYF; CDR3 DNA: TGTGCCAGCAGGCCCACAGGGGGCGTCTTGAGTGAGCAGTACTTC; J gene: TRBJ2-7; V gene: TRBV28; D gene: TRBD1; clone size: few
CDR3 protein: CASSQGEWGQGETQYF; CDR3 DNA: TGTGCCAGCAGCCAAGGGGAATGGGGACAGGGAGAGACCCAGTACTTC; J gene: TRBJ2-5; V gene: TRBV14; D gene: TRBD1; clone size: .